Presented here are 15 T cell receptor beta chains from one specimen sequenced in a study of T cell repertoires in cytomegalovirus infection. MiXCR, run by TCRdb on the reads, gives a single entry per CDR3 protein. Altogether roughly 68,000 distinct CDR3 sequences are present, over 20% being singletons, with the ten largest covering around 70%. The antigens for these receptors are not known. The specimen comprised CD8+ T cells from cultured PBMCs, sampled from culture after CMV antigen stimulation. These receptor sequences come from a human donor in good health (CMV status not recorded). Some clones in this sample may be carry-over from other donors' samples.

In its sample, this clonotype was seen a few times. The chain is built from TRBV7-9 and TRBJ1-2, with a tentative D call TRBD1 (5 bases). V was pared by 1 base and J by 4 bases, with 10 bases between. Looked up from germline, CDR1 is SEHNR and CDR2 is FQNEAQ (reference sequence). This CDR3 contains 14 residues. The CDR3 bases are TGTGCCAGCAGCTTAGATATGACAGCCTATGGCTACACCTTC. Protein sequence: CASSLDMTAYGYTF.

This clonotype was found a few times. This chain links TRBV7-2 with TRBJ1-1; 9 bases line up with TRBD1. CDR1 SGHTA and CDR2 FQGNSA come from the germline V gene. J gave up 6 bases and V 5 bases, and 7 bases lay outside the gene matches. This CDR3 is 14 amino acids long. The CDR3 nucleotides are TGTGCCAGCAGCATTACAGGGGGCGTCTCTGAAGCTTTCTTT. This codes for CASSITGGVSEAFF.

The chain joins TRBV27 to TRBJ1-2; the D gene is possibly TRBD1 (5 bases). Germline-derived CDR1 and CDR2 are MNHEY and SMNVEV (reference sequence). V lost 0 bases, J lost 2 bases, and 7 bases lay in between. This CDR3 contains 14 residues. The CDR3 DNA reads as TGTGCCAGCAGTTTATCAGCAGGGAACTATGGCTACACCTTC. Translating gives CASSLSAGNYGYTF.

CDR3: CASSLAPDGLNEKLFF. For the CDR3, the DNA is TGTGCCAGCAGCTTAGCCCCCGACGGATTGAATGAAAAACTGTTTTTT. This chain uses TRBV7-9 with TRBJ1-4; D remains ambiguous. This CDR3 is 16 amino acids long. Per germline, CDR1 SEHNR and CDR2 FQNEAQ (reference sequence). V gave up 0 bases and J gave up 5 bases, with 13 bases separating them. The full variable domain, in which reference TRBV7-9 and TRBJ1-4 provide the parts outside the CDR3, is DTGVSQNPRHKITKRGQNVTFRCDPISEHNRLYWYRQTLGQGPEFLTYFQNEAQLEKSRLLSDRFSAERPKGSFSTLEIQRTEQGDSAMYLCASSLAPDGLNEKLFFGSGTQLSVL.

CDR3 sequence reads: CASRWGRNTGELFF. Here the CDR3 DNA reads TGTGCCAGCCGGTGGGGGCGGAACACCGGGGAGCTGTTTTTT. The V gene is TRBV27, the J gene TRBJ2-2, with D possibly TRBD1 on 6 matching bases. Germline V gene lookup returns CDR1 MNHEY and CDR2 SMNVEV (reference sequence). The CDR3 loop spans 14 amino acids. The V gene lost 8 bases and the J gene lost 1 base, with 11 bases spanning the gap.

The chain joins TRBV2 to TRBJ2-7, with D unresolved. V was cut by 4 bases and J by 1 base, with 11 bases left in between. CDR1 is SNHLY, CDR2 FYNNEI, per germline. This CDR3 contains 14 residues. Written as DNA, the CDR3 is TGTGCCAGCAGTGGTGAGACCTCGTCCTACGAGCAGTACTTC. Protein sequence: CASSGETSSYEQYF.

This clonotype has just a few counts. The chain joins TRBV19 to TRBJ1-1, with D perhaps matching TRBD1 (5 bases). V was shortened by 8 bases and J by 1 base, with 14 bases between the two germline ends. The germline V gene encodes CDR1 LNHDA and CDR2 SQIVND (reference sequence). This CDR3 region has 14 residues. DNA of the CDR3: TGTGCCAGTGGCAGGGACGGTCGGAACACTGAAGCTTTCTTT. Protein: CASGRDGRNTEAFF.

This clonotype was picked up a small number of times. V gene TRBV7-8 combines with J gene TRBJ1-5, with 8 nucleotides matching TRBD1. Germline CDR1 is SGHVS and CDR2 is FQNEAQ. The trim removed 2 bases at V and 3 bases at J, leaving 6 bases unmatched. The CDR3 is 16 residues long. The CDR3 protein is CASSLLGQGFNQPQHF. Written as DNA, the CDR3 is TGTGCCAGCAGCTTATTAGGACAGGGATTCAATCAGCCCCAGCATTTT.

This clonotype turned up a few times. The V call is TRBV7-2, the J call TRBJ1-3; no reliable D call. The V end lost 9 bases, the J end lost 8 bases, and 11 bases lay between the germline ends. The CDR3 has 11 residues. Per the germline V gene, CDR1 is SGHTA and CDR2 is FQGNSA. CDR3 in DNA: TGTGCCAGTGGCGCCGGGGACACCATATATTTT. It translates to CASGAGDTIYF.

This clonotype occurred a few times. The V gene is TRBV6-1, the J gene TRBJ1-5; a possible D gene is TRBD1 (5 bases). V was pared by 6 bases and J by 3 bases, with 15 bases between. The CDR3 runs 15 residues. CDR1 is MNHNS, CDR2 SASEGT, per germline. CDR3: CASRREQVFNQPQHF. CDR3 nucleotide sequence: TGTGCCAGCAGAAGGGAACAGGTTTTCAATCAGCCCCAGCATTTT.

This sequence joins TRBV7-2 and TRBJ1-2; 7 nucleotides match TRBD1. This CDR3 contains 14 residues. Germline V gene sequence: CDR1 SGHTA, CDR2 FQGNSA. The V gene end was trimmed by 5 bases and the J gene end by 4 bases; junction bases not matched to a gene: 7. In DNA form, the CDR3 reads TGTGCCAGCAGCATTCGGGACAGCCTCTATGGCTACACCTTC. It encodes CASSIRDSLYGYTF.

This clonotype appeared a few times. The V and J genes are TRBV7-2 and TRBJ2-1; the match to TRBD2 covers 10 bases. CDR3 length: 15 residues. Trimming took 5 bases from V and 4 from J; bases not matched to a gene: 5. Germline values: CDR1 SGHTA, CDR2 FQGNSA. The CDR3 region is CASSQRGGLYNEQFF. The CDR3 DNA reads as TGTGCCAGCAGCCAGCGGGGGGGCTTATACAATGAGCAGTTCTTC.

The CDR3 loop reads CASSYGGSYNEQFF. CDR3 DNA sequence: TGTGCCAGCAGCTATGGGGGGTCTTACAATGAGCAGTTCTTC. This chain joins TRBV12-3 or TRBV12-4 and TRBJ2-1, with D possibly TRBD2 on 6 matching bases. Trimming pared 6 bases from V and 4 bases from J, leaving 13 bases between. CDR3 length: 14 residues.

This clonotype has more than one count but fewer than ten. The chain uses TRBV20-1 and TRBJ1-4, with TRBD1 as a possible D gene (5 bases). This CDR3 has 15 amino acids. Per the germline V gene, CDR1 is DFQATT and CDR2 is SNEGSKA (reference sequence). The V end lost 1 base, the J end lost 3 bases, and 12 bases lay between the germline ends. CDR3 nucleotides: TGCAGTGCTAGAGCTCTAGGGGCGTCTAATGAAAAACTGTTTTTT. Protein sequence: CSARALGASNEKLFF.

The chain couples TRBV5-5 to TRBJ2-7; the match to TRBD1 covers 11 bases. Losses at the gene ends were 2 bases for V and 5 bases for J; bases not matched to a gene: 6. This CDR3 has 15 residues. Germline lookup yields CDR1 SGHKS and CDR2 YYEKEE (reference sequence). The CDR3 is CASSFEDRGLDEQYF. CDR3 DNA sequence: TGTGCCAGCAGCTTTGAGGACAGGGGGCTTGACGAGCAGTACTTC.